This is a list of T cell receptor beta chains from one sample in a study of T-cell memory formation after mild COVID-19. TCRdb reprocessed the 5' RACE reads with MiXCR, giving one entry per CDR3 protein. This sample has 340,000 or so distinct CDR3 sequences, with 13% found just once. The sequenced sample was PBMCs or a T cell subset sorted from them (not recorded which). These receptors all come from a man aged 18 to 30 who had mild COVID-19 (a few samples of this study predate the infection). Cell type and time point are not known. Both conserved end residues are part of each CDR3.

V gene,J gene,CDR3 protein
TRBV5-8,TRBJ1-6,CASSLDSPLHF
TRBV12-3/TRBV12-4,TRBJ2-5,CASSPPGQGVEETQYF
TRBV4-3,TRBJ1-2,CASSQALGRLYGYTF
TRBV5-4,TRBJ2-3,CASSPIAGNQYF
TRBV6-5,TRBJ2-2,CASSYGLAGYTGELFF
TRBV7-9,TRBJ2-2,CASSSRTGGNTGELFF
TRBV7-9,TRBJ1-3,CASSVGLISGNTIYF
TRBV4-1,TRBJ1-5,CASSQQPYSNQPQHF
TRBV9,TRBJ2-5,CASSTGLAGGRETQYF
TRBV7-8,TRBJ1-4,CASSPRGATNEKLFF
TRBV4-1,TRBJ1-5,CASSQVFSGTDSGPQHF
TRBV6-4,TRBJ1-1,CASSDRSGGTEAFF
TRBV4-1,TRBJ2-5,CASSHPLEDQETQYF
TRBV2,TRBJ2-3,CASSVLTDTQYF
TRBV9,TRBJ2-3,CASSYYTTDTQYF
TRBV10-2,TRBJ2-1,CAVLRDNYNEQFF
TRBV6-2/TRBV6-3,TRBJ2-1,CASSYSFGTGGPSSYNEQFF
TRBV4-1,TRBJ1-1,CASSQVGIGTEAFF
TRBV7-2,TRBJ1-5,CASSSEGHLNQPQHF
TRBV7-2,TRBJ1-1,CASSRRQGRNTEAFF